This T cell receptor (beta chain) was identified in a study of immune evolution from preneoplasia to lung adenocarcinoma. Germline-derived CDR1 and CDR2 are LNHDA and SQIVND (reference sequence). The V gene lost 6 bases and the J gene lost 8 bases, with 14 bases spanning the gap. CDR3 size: 14 residues. Sequencing was performed with immunoSEQ multiplex PCR; in TCRdb, only in-frame clones are kept and a portion is missing. The table includes 2,000 to 2,500 clones, around 84% detected once. Material: FFPE invasive lung adenocarcinoma tissue. The receptor was derived from a person between 55 and 80 years old with invasive lung adenocarcinoma. This chain connects TRBV19 to TRBJ1-6, with D perhaps matching TRBD1 (5 bases). For the CDR3, the DNA is TGTGCCAGTAGGTCGCAGGGAAGTCATTCACCCCTCCACTTT. It is translated as CASRSQGSHSPLHF.